One sample yielded the 26 T cell receptor beta chains listed below, sequenced in a study of T cell repertoires in cytomegalovirus infection. Antigens of these TCRs are unknown. TCRdb re-called the reads with MiXCR, one entry per CDR3 protein. The sample includes fewer than 130,000 distinct CDR3 sequences, roughly 40% of them seen just once. The sequenced sample was CD8+ T cells from cultured PBMCs, obtained from culture after CMV antigen stimulation. These receptors came from a human donor in good health (CMV status not recorded). Some clones in this sample may be carry-over from other donors' samples.

The chain joins TRBV12-3 or TRBV12-4 to TRBJ2-1; 12 bases map to TRBD2. This CDR3 is 15 amino acids long. Unmatched junction bases numbered 8, after V lost 8 bases and J lost 6 bases. The CDR3 loop is CASSLAGGRANEQFF. DNA for the CDR3: TGTGCCAGCTCGCTAGCGGGGGGGCGGGCCAATGAGCAGTTCTTC.

This clonotype was seen a few times. The rearrangement uses TRBV4-1 and TRBJ2-7; D is uncertain. V dropped 0 bases and J dropped 3 bases, with 6 bases sitting between them. CDR1 is MGHRA, CDR2 YSYEKL, per germline. This CDR3 comprises 13 residues. CDR3 amino acids: CASSQDSYYEQYF. CDR3 in DNA: TGCGCCAGCAGCCAAGATAGCTACTACGAGCAGTACTTC.

This clonotype was seen a few times. The gene calls are TRBV7-2 and TRBJ1-4, with D possibly TRBD1 on 5 matching bases. CDR3 length: 14 amino acids. CDR1 and CDR2 from the germline V gene are SGHTA and FQGNSA. V gave up 5 bases and J gave up 5 bases, with 12 bases separating them. CDR3 amino acids: CASSKEGWNEKLFF. CDR3 coding DNA: TGTGCCAGCAGCAAGGAGGGGTGGAATGAAAAACTGTTTTTT.

This clonotype was seen a few times. V and J are TRBV25-1 and TRBJ2-7; D may be TRBD2 (6 bases). Germline V gene sequence: CDR1 MGHDK, CDR2 SYGVNS. V lost 3 bases, J lost 3 bases, and 6 bases lay in between. The CDR3 sequence is 12 residues long. The CDR3 nucleotides read TGTGCCAGCAGTGACGGGGGCTACGAGCAGTACTTC. Translation: CASSDGGYEQYF.

V gene TRBV6-5 combines with J gene TRBJ1-3; D unresolved. V dropped 6 bases and J dropped 3 bases, with 12 bases sitting between them. This CDR3 has 14 residues. From germline, CDR1 is MNHEY and CDR2 SVGAGI. DNA for the CDR3: TGTGCCAGCAGGGCTAAAGGCGGTGGAAACACCATATATTTT. Translation: CASRAKGGGNTIYF.

This clonotype was counted only a few times. This sequence joins TRBV7-9 and TRBJ2-1; TRBD1 aligns across 7 bases. CDR3 length: 19 residues. J was trimmed by 0 bases and V by 1 base; bases with no gene match: 12. CDR1 and CDR2 (germline): SEHNR, FQNEAQ (reference sequence). CDR3 coding DNA: TGTGCCAGCAGCTTAGGATCCGACTTCAGGGGGAGCTCCTACAATGAGCAGTTCTTC. Translated, it gives CASSLGSDFRGSSYNEQFF.

The rearrangement uses TRBV29-1 and TRBJ2-5, with TRBD2 matching 9 bases. The V and J ends lost 2 bases and 2 bases, in that order; junction bases with no gene match: 9. The CDR3 is 16 residues long. Germline V gene data show CDR1 as SQVTM and CDR2 as ANQGSEA. CDR3 in amino acids: CSVEQWLAGTQETQYF. The CDR3 coding sequence is TGCAGCGTTGAACAATGGCTAGCGGGGACTCAAGAGACCCAGTACTTC.

This clonotype was found once. This chain uses TRBV11-2 with TRBJ2-1, with 11 positions matching TRBD2. This CDR3 has 16 amino acids. J lost 7 bases, V lost 4 bases, and 9 bases had no gene match. CDR1 and CDR2 (germline): SGHAT, FQNNGV. CDR3 amino acids: CASSSGISGGVNEQFF. The CDR3 DNA is TGTGCCAGCAGCTCCGGGATTAGCGGGGGGGTTAATGAGCAGTTCTTC.

The V gene is TRBV20-1, the J gene TRBJ2-5; TRBD2 aligns across 10 bases. The CDR3 totals 18 residues. CDR1 and CDR2 from the germline V gene are DFQATT and SNEGSKA (reference sequence). Trimming at V came to 1 base and at J to 1 base, leaving 12 bases not matched to a gene. The DNA of the CDR3 is TGCAGTGCTAGAGGAACGGCTAGCGGGGGAATATTCCAAGAGACCCAGTACTTC. Translated, it gives CSARGTASGGIFQETQYF.

This rearrangement joins TRBV11-3 to TRBJ2-7; D may be TRBD2 (5 bases). V was clipped by 0 bases and J by 7 bases, with 10 bases between them. Germline values: CDR1 SGHNT, CDR2 YENEEA. There are 13 residues in the CDR3. CDR3 loop: CASSLDPGDEQYF. In nucleotides, the CDR3 is TGTGCCAGCAGCTTAGATCCCGGGGATGAGCAGTACTTC.

J is TRBJ2-7 and V is TRBV6-5, with no clear D. V dropped 0 bases and J dropped 5 bases, with 11 bases sitting between them. The CDR3 contains 14 residues. Per germline, CDR1 MNHEY and CDR2 SVGAGI. CDR3 protein: CASSYSGSWDEQYF. As DNA, the CDR3 is TGTGCCAGCAGTTACTCAGGGTCGTGGGACGAGCAGTACTTC.

In its sample, this clonotype was seen a few times. The rearrangement joins TRBV4-1 to TRBJ1-2; D remains ambiguous. The germline V gene has CDR1 MGHRA and CDR2 YSYEKL. V dropped 0 bases and J dropped 4 bases, with 15 bases sitting between them. The length of the CDR3 is 16 residues. The CDR3 region has the DNA TGCGCCAGCAGCCAAGAGAAGTGGACGGAATCCTATGGCTACACCTTC. It specifies CASSQEKWTESYGYTF.

This clonotype came up a few times. The gene calls are TRBV7-6 and TRBJ2-1; D gene uncertain. In germline, CDR1 is SGHVS, CDR2 FNYEAQ. The CDR3 loop spans 16 amino acids. V shed 5 bases and J shed 8 bases, with 22 bases lying between them. CDR3 DNA: TGTGCCAGCAGCCCCGCGACGACGACCTTGGGCGATGAGCAGTTCTTC. Its translation: CASSPATTTLGDEQFF.

This clonotype was seen more than once but under ten times. The chain uses TRBV7-6 and TRBJ2-3; D uncertain. CDR3 length: 13 residues. From germline, CDR1 is SGHVS and CDR2 FNYEAQ. V gave up 5 bases and J gave up 0 bases, with 6 bases separating them. CDR3: CASSKTSTDTQYF. CDR3 in DNA: TGTGCCAGCAGCAAAACTAGCACAGATACGCAGTATTTT. The full variable domain, rest sourced from reference TRBV7-6 and TRBJ2-3, is GAGVSQSPRYKVTKRGQDVALRCDPISGHVSLYWYRQALGQGPEFLTYFNYEAQQDKSGLPNDRFSAERPEGSISTLTIQRTEQRDSAMYRCASSKTSTDTQYFGPGTRLTVL.

There are a few counts of this clonotype. The genes are TRBV7-6 and TRBJ2-5; D gene uncertain. From germline, CDR1 is SGHVS and CDR2 FNYEAQ. The CDR3 has 13 residues. Trimming pared 3 bases from V and 2 bases from J, leaving 7 bases between. For the CDR3, the DNA is TGTGCCAGCAGCTTCCAATCGCAAGAGACCCAGTACTTC. Its protein product is CASSFQSQETQYF.

This clonotype was picked up a small number of times. This chain connects TRBV6-5 to TRBJ2-1, with 11 bases aligning to TRBD2. The CDR3 is 14 amino acids. Germline loops: CDR1 MNHEY, CDR2 SVGAGI. The V segment lost 0 bases and the J segment 8 bases; nucleotides outside the gene matches: 0. The CDR3 sequence: CASSYSTSGDEQFF. The CDR3 DNA reads TGTGCCAGCAGTTACTCGACTAGCGGGGATGAGCAGTTCTTC.

The gene calls are TRBV7-2 and TRBJ2-1; 8 bases map to TRBD2. CDR1 is SGHTA, CDR2 FQGNSA, per germline. Germline trimming cut 2 bases from V and 12 bases from J; bases unmatched to any gene: 12. This CDR3 has 15 amino acids. Here the CDR3 reads CASSLLSGGPPLQFF. The DNA of the CDR3 is TGTGCCAGCAGCTTACTGTCGGGGGGGCCTCCTCTGCAGTTCTTC. The variable domain in full, completed from reference TRBV7-2 and TRBJ2-1, reads GAGVSQSPSNKVTEKGKDVELRCDPISGHTALYWYRQSLGQGLEFLIYFQGNSAPDKSGLPSDRFSAERTGGSVSTLTIQRTQQEDSAVYLCASSLLSGGPPLQFFGPGTRLTVL.

In nucleotides, the CDR3 is TGTGCCAGTAGGATACCGGGACCGGTCAATCAGCCCCAGCATTTT. The encoded protein is CASRIPGPVNQPQHF. J is TRBJ1-5 and V is TRBV19; D may be TRBD1 (5 bases). The germline CDR1 and CDR2 sequences are LNHDA and SQIVND (reference sequence). V lost 6 bases and J 3 bases, leaving 15 bases between the germline ends. The CDR3 is 15 residues long.

The gene calls are TRBV7-8 and TRBJ1-2; 7 positions agree with TRBD1. The CDR3 runs 17 residues. Germline assignment: CDR1 SGHVS and CDR2 FQNEAQ. With V trimmed by 4 bases and J by 5 bases, 16 bases remained unmatched. CDR3 DNA sequence: TGTGCCAGCAGCTCCCAACGACAGGGAGGGATCGAGTATGGCTACACCTTC. Translating gives CASSSQRQGGIEYGYTF. The whole variable domain, filled in from reference TRBV7-8 and TRBJ1-2, reads GAGVSQSPRYKVAKRGQDVALRCDPISGHVSLFWYQQALGQGPEFLTYFQNEAQLDKSGLPSDRFFAERPEGSVSTLKIQRTQQEDSAVYLCASSSQRQGGIEYGYTFGSGTRLTVV.

This rearrangement joins TRBV7-2 to TRBJ2-1; perhaps TRBD2 as D (6 bases). The germline V gene has CDR1 SGHTA and CDR2 FQGNSA. The CDR3 runs 13 residues. Trimming took off 5 bases at V and 8 bases at J, with 13 bases between the two ends. The CDR3 coding sequence is TGTGCCAGCAGCCACTACCCTAGCGATGAGCAGTTCTTC. Translation: CASSHYPSDEQFF.

This clonotype has a handful of counts. V gene TRBV7-9 combines with J gene TRBJ2-5; TRBD2 agrees at 8 bases. V dropped 8 bases and J dropped 10; count of bases not matched to a gene: 21. The CDR3 consists of 16 residues. Germline V gene lookup returns CDR1 SEHNR and CDR2 FQNEAQ (reference sequence). The CDR3 loop is CASRGRRAGAHPDQYF. CDR3 bases: TGTGCCAGCCGAGGCCGTCGAGCGGGGGCCCACCCGGACCAGTACTTC.

The rearrangement links TRBV10-3 to TRBJ1-1; D unclear. The germline gives CDR1 ENHRY, CDR2 SYGVKD. Trimming pared 3 bases from V and 4 bases from J, leaving 12 bases between. This CDR3 spans 14 amino acids. The CDR3 nucleotides read TGTGCCATCAGTGACGTAGTTGAGGGCACTGAAGCTTTCTTT. Amino acids: CAISDVVEGTEAFF.

This clonotype has a handful of counts. The chain employs TRBV7-3 and TRBJ2-1; no firm D call. V gave up 2 bases and J gave up 8 bases, with 10 bases separating them. Germline V gene sequence: CDR1 SGHTA, CDR2 FQGTGA. The CDR3 runs 13 residues. The CDR3 coding sequence is TGTGCCAGCAGCTTAGTAGGAGATCATGAGCAGTTCTTC. Amino acid sequence: CASSLVGDHEQFF.

This chain links TRBV12-3 or TRBV12-4 with TRBJ2-2, with 9 bases identical to TRBD1. The CDR3 is made up of 15 amino acids. The V and J ends lost 5 bases and 0 bases, in that order; junction bases with no gene match: 1. CDR3 in DNA: TGTGCCAGCAGTACAGGGGGCGCGAACACCGGGGAGCTGTTTTTT. The encoded protein is CASSTGGANTGELFF.

V gene TRBV2 combines with J gene TRBJ1-2; the D gene is possibly TRBD1 (5 bases). CDR3 length equals 16 residues. CDR1 SNHLY and CDR2 FYNNEI come from the germline V gene. Trimming removed 2 bases from V and 6 bases from J, with 19 bases in between. The CDR3 sequence is CASSEMAGPYRNGYTF. DNA for the CDR3: TGTGCCAGCAGTGAAATGGCAGGGCCCTATAGGAATGGCTACACCTTC.

J is TRBJ2-1 and V is TRBV20-1; D unresolved. The length of the CDR3 is 17 residues. The germline V gene has CDR1 DFQATT and CDR2 SNEGSKA (reference sequence). The V gene lost 2 bases and the J gene lost 8 bases, with 25 bases spanning the gap. The CDR3, as DNA: TGCAGTGCTAGAAGCGACCAGATGGGCCCTCGGGTGGATGAGCAGTTCTTC. This gives the protein CSARSDQMGPRVDEQFF.